Given below is one T cell receptor beta chain in context. The antigen is unknown. The record originates from a study of T cell responses to AZD1222 COVID-19 vaccine. Study-wide points: Donors were mostly white British, more females; clonal diversity possibly underestimated.

Method: immunoSEQ multiplex PCR; TCRdb's copy keeps in-frame clones and lacks some. The data show under 150,000 clones, about 81% seen once. The receptor was isolated from an adult in good health. Material: peripheral blood, obtained on day 0 of MenACWY control vaccination.

The CDR3: CASSTPVLAGEYNEQFF. CDR3 DNA: TGTGCCAGCAGCACCCCTGTCCTAGCGGGGGAATACAATGAGCAGTTCTTC. V usage is TRBV5-4 and J usage is TRBJ2-1, with 10 nucleotides matching TRBD2. From germline, CDR1 is SGHNT and CDR2 YYREEE (reference sequence). The CDR3 extends over 17 amino acids. Trimming at V came to 4 bases and at J to 4 bases, leaving 11 bases not matched to a gene.